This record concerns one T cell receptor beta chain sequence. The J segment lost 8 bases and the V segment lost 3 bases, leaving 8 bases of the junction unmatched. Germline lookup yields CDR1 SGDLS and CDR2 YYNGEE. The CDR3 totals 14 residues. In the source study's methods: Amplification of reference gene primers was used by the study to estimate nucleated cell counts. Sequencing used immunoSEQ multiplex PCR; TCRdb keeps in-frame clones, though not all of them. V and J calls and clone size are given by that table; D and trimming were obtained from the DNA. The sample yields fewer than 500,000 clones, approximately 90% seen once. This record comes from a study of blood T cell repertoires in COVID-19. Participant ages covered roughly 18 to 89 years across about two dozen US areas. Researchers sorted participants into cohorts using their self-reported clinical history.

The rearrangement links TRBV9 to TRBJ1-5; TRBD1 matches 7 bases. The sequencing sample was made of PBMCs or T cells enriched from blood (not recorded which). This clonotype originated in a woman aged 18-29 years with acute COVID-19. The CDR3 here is CASSEQGSQEPQHF. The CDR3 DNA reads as TGTGCCAGCAGCGAACAGGGGAGCCAAGAGCCCCAGCATTTT.